A single count supports the clone carrying this T cell receptor (beta chain). Its antigen is undetermined. The treatment: oral pan-JAK inhibitor, 5-10 mg twice daily. Peripheral blood, together with lesional scalp punch biopsies, was collected from alopecia areata patients. Germline loops: CDR1 SGHAT, CDR2 FQNNGV. The ends were cut back, 0 bases at V and 1 base at J, with 3 bases in the middle. The CDR3 contains 13 residues. This specimen comes from a study of CD8+ T cells in alopecia areata. As for the study in general: Treatment comprised oral tofacitinib, 5 to 10 mg twice daily, in treated patients.

Extracted RNA was reverse transcribed into cDNA, the sequencing template. The table came from immunoSEQ multiplex PCR; TCRdb's copy has only in-frame clones and leaves some out. The table lists some 190,000 clones, approximately 51% of them singletons. General study findings and limits: Lesional scalp exceeded normal scalp in clonality, especially in alopecia totalis/universalis.

This rearrangement joins TRBV11-2 to TRBJ2-5; the D is unclear. The material sequenced was CD8+ T cells sorted from blood, taken around week 53, from a patient treated with tofacitinib. This TCR derives from a human donor with alopecia areata. CDR3 loop: CASSLDIQETQYF. CDR3 in DNA: TGTGCCAGCAGCTTAGATATCCAAGAGACCCAGTACTTC.